These 19 T cell receptor beta chains share one sample of origin, sequenced in a study of cytotoxic CD8 clonotypes in ibrutinib-treated CLL. Some clones are missing from TCRdb's copy, which holds only in-frame ones; the method was immunoSEQ multiplex PCR. This repertoire shows 250,000 to 350,000 clones, more than 70% found once; its top ten account for around 5.1%. Sample: PBMCs, taken at disease progression, from a patient treated with ibrutinib. The source is a human donor with chronic lymphocytic leukemia.

This clone was observed a few times. The J gene is TRBJ1-3, the V gene TRBV6-1, with a possible D match to TRBD1 (6 bases). Between the trimmed V and J ends, which lost 6 bases and 11 bases, there was a span of 17 bases. The CDR3 loop spans 13 amino acids. Per the germline V gene, CDR1 is MNHNS and CDR2 is SASEGT. The CDR3 sequence is CASSANRDLAIYF. The CDR3 DNA sequence: TGTGCCAGCAGCGCTAACAGGGATCTAGCCATATATTTT.

The DNA for the CDR3 is TGTGCCAGCAGCTTCGACCCATCTTTGGGCTACACCTTC. It is translated as CASSFDPSLGYTF. This chain connects TRBV7-3 to TRBJ1-2; D remains unclear. This CDR3 is 13 amino acids long. Deletions cut 3 bases from V and 8 bases from J, with 13 bases between. The germline gives CDR1 SGHTA, CDR2 FQGTGA.

This chain uses TRBV19 with TRBJ2-1, with 7 bases matching TRBD1. This CDR3 region has 13 residues. V was pared by 5 bases and J by 7 bases, with 5 bases of the junction left unmatched. Germline CDR1 reads LNHDA; CDR2 reads SQIVND (reference sequence). The CDR3 region is CASSRHRGNEQFF. CDR3 bases: TGTGCCAGTAGTCGACACAGGGGTAATGAGCAGTTCTTC.

This sequence joins TRBV29-1 and TRBJ2-2; D gene uncertain. The germline gives CDR1 SQVTM, CDR2 ANQGSEA. This CDR3 has 14 amino acids. Trimming left V 1 base short and J 4 bases short, with 10 bases between. This CDR3 is CSVEGFRGTGELFF. In DNA form, the CDR3 reads TGCAGCGTTGAAGGGTTCCGAGGCACCGGGGAGCTGTTTTTT.

J is TRBJ1-1 and V is TRBV15; maybe TRBD1 (6 bases). Trimming left V 8 bases short and J 5 bases short, with 12 bases between. The CDR3 runs to 12 residues. Germline V gives CDR1 LNHNV, CDR2 YYDKDF (reference sequence). CDR3 in amino acids: CATSTGLTEAFF. For the CDR3, the DNA is TGTGCCACCTCCACAGGGCTGACTGAAGCTTTCTTT.

This chain uses TRBV6-5 with TRBJ2-5, with 10 bases fitting TRBD1. The CDR3 consists of 13 residues. The germline gives CDR1 MNHEY, CDR2 SVGAGI. V lost 8 bases, J lost 4 bases, and 4 bases stayed unmatched. DNA for the CDR3: TGTGCCAGCTGTGACAGGGGGCGAGAGACCCAGTACTTC. Protein product: CASCDRGRETQYF.

The sample holds one count of this clone. The rearrangement joins TRBV29-1 to TRBJ2-5; the match to TRBD1 covers 8 bases. Germline V gene data show CDR1 as SQVTM and CDR2 as ANQGSEA. Trimming took 3 bases from V and 4 from J; bases not matched to a gene: 7. The CDR3 spans 14 residues. CDR3 loop: CSVEARGRAETQYF. The CDR3 DNA reads TGCAGCGTTGAGGCCAGGGGGCGGGCAGAGACCCAGTACTTC.

This chain uses TRBV12-5 with TRBJ2-5; 9 bases fit TRBD1. Germline CDR1 is LGHNT and CDR2 is FRNRAP. The CDR3 sequence is 15 residues long. V gave up 6 bases and J gave up 5 bases; unmatched junction bases: 10. The CDR3 DNA reads as TGTGCTAGTGGACCCGGGACAGGGAGGTGGGAGACCCAGTACTTC. Translated, it gives CASGPGTGRWETQYF.

This clone was recorded once. This rearrangement joins TRBV12-5 to TRBJ2-7; the D gene is possibly TRBD2 (6 bases). Trimming left V 2 bases short and J 4 bases short, with 18 bases between. The V gene's germline CDR1 is LGHNT and CDR2 FRNRAP. This CDR3 is 16 amino acids long. CDR3 loop: CASGLLVPWAGYEQYF. CDR3 sequence (DNA): TGTGCTAGTGGTTTGTTGGTCCCTTGGGCGGGGTACGAGCAGTACTTC. Complete variable domain (other parts from reference TRBV12-5 and TRBJ2-7): DARVTQTPRHKVTEMGQEVTMRCQPILGHNTVFWYRQTMMQGLELLAYFRNRAPLDDSGMPKDRFSAEMPDATLATLKIQPSEPRDSAVYFCASGLLVPWAGYEQYFGPGTRLTVT.

The chain is built from TRBV15 and TRBJ1-5, with a tentative D call TRBD1 (6 bases). This CDR3 has 17 amino acids. V shed 0 bases and J shed 2 bases, with 14 bases lying between them. Germline-derived CDR1 and CDR2 are LNHNV and YYDKDF (reference sequence). In DNA, the CDR3 is TGTGCCACCAGCAGAGATAGTTGGGGGGCAGGCAATCAGCCCCAGCATTTT. Translation: CATSRDSWGAGNQPQHF.

The rearrangement uses TRBV4-2 and TRBJ2-7, with D unresolved. Trimming stripped 1 base from V and 7 bases from J, with 17 bases between. Germline CDR1 LGHNA, CDR2 YNFKEQ. The CDR3 extends over 15 amino acids. The CDR3 DNA reads TGTGCCAGCAGCCAAGGGCTAAGTGGGCGCGGTGAGCAGTACTTC. This gives the protein CASSQGLSGRGEQYF.

In this sample, this clone turned up once. The V gene is TRBV5-4, the J gene TRBJ2-7; 7 nucleotides line up with TRBD2. Germline assignment: CDR1 SGHNT and CDR2 YYREEE (reference sequence). V gave up 2 bases and J gave up 3 bases; unmatched junction bases: 14. This CDR3 comprises 17 residues. The CDR3 spells CASSFWRGGSSYYEQYF. DNA of the CDR3: TGTGCCAGCAGCTTTTGGCGGGGCGGGAGCTCCTACTACGAGCAGTACTTC.

The gene calls are TRBV6-5 and TRBJ2-1; D is possibly TRBD2 (5 bases). Trimming took off 2 bases at V and 7 bases at J, with 6 bases between the two ends. The CDR3 covers 12 residues. Germline lookup yields CDR1 MNHEY and CDR2 SVGAGI. CDR3 coding DNA: TGTGCCAGCAGTTACGCGGGTAATGAGCAGTTCTTC. It yields the protein CASSYAGNEQFF.

A few counts support this clone. The gene calls are TRBV4-1 and TRBJ2-1; 7 bases align to TRBD2. V shed 3 bases, J shed 4 bases, and the junction held 9 bases outside the gene matches. The CDR3 is 16 residues long. CDR1 MGHRA and CDR2 YSYEKL come from the germline V gene. Written as DNA, the CDR3 is TGCGCCAGCAGCCATCGAACGGGGGGACCTTACAATGAGCAGTTCTTC. This gives the protein CASSHRTGGPYNEQFF.

The rearrangement links TRBV9 to TRBJ2-7; 8 bases are shared with TRBD2. Germline values: CDR1 SGDLS, CDR2 YYNGEE. CDR3 size: 15 residues. The V segment lost 3 bases and the J segment 4 bases; nucleotides outside the gene matches: 9. The CDR3 loop reads CASSAQGLDAYEQYF. The CDR3 bases are TGTGCCAGCAGCGCTCAGGGACTAGACGCATACGAGCAGTACTTC.

V is TRBV28 and J is TRBJ2-1, with no clear D. V was pared by 3 bases and J by 1 base, with 7 bases between. The CDR3 is 14 amino acids. Germline V gene data show CDR1 as MDHEN and CDR2 as SYDVKM. CDR3 in amino acids: CASSFWGSYNEQFF. The CDR3 nucleotides read TGTGCCAGCAGTTTTTGGGGTTCCTACAATGAGCAGTTCTTC.

This clone showed up just once. DNA of the CDR3: TGTGCCAGCAGTATAAGGCGGGGGGCCGCAGGCAATGAGCAGTTCTTC. Translating gives CASSIRRGAAGNEQFF. V gene TRBV27 combines with J gene TRBJ2-1, with TRBD2 matching over 8 bases. V was clipped by 5 bases and J by 6 bases; unmatched bases: 12. Germline-derived CDR1 and CDR2 are MNHEY and SMNVEV (reference sequence). The CDR3 is 16 amino acids.

The chain combines TRBV9 with TRBJ2-5, with 7 nucleotides matching TRBD2. The CDR3 sequence is 14 residues long. Trimming cost V 0 bases and J 5 bases; bases outside gene matches: 4. The germline V gene has CDR1 SGDLS and CDR2 YYNGEE. CDR3 DNA: TGTGCCAGCAGCGTAGGACTAGCCTCCGAGACCCAGTACTTC. It is translated as CASSVGLASETQYF. The entire variable domain, with the rest obtained from reference TRBV9 and TRBJ2-5, is as follows: DSGVTQTPKHLITATGQRVTLRCSPRSGDLSVYWYQQSLDQGLQFLIQYYNGEERAKGNILERFSAQQFPDLHSELNLSSLELGDSALYFCASSVGLASETQYFGPGTRLLVL.

The chain joins TRBV28 to TRBJ2-7; no clear D. This CDR3 contains 13 residues. Germline values: CDR1 MDHEN, CDR2 SYDVKM. Between the trimmed V and J ends, which lost 5 bases and 6 bases, there was a span of 14 bases. CDR3 in DNA: TGTGCCAGCAGTCGACCGAGGTCGGTCGAGCAGTACTTC. This translates into CASSRPRSVEQYF.